These 32 T cell receptor beta chains were sequenced from one sample in a study of blood T cell repertoires in COVID-19. Generated by immunoSEQ multiplex PCR, the TCRdb table keeps only in-frame clones and is missing some. The data contain about 88,000 clones, roughly nine tenths of them singletons. The sequencing input was peripheral blood. The receptor set was obtained from a human donor with active COVID-19. The donor label of this sample is uncertain.

The chain uses TRBV29-1 and TRBJ2-7, with 8 bases identical to TRBD1. The CDR3 is 12 residues long. Germline V gene data show CDR1 as SQVTM and CDR2 as ANQGSEA. Trimming at V came to 1 base and at J to 5 bases, leaving 1 base not matched to a gene. CDR3 loop: CSVEGTGNEQYF. The CDR3 nucleotides read TGCAGCGTTGAAGGGACAGGGAACGAGCAGTACTTC.

The chain combines TRBV15 with TRBJ2-5, with 14 nucleotides matching TRBD2. J gave up 5 bases and V 4 bases, and 6 bases lay outside the gene matches. Germline V CDR1 and CDR2: LNHNV, YYDKDF (reference sequence). This CDR3 is built from 16 residues. The CDR3 region is CATSTQTSGGAETQYF. DNA of the CDR3: TGTGCCACCAGCACCCAGACTAGCGGGGGGGCTGAGACCCAGTACTTC.

The rearrangement joins TRBV18 to TRBJ2-7, with TRBD1 matching 11 bases. There are 12 residues in the CDR3. With 5 bases clipped from V and 6 bases from J, the junction kept 0 bases outside the gene matches. Germline CDR1 KGHSH, CDR2 LQKENI. The CDR3 is CASSGQGAEQYF. DNA for the CDR3: TGTGCCAGCTCAGGACAGGGGGCCGAGCAGTACTTC.

The chain is built from TRBV5-1 and TRBJ2-7; the D gene is possibly TRBD1 (5 bases). There are 14 residues in the CDR3. Trimming stripped 3 bases from V and 2 bases from J, with 12 bases between. Germline V lookup: CDR1 SGHRS, CDR2 YFSETQ. CDR3 protein: CASSWSLTAYEQYF. CDR3 bases: TGCGCCAGCAGCTGGAGCCTGACAGCCTACGAGCAGTACTTC.

V and J are TRBV7-2 and TRBJ1-5, with D possibly matching TRBD1 (5 bases). V dropped 1 base and J dropped 7 bases, with 14 bases sitting between them. The CDR3 length is 15 residues. Germline CDR1 SGHTA, CDR2 FQGNSA. The CDR3 DNA reads TGTGCCAGCAGCTTAGAGTTTGGGGGGGGACAGCCCCAGCATTTT. Encoded protein: CASSLEFGGGQPQHF.

The chain recombines TRBV5-1 with TRBJ2-7, with 7 nucleotides matching TRBD1. CDR3 size: 15 residues. Germline V gene sequence: CDR1 SGHRS, CDR2 YFSETQ. V shed 5 bases and J 5 bases; nucleotides not matched to a gene: 13. The CDR3 region has the DNA TGCGCCAGCAGTTACTCAGGACAGGTCAGGGACGAGCAGTACTTC. This sequence encodes CASSYSGQVRDEQYF.

CDR3 sequence reads: CASANKGVAEETQYF. CDR3 DNA sequence: TGTGCCAGCGCGAATAAGGGGGTAGCTGAAGAGACCCAGTACTTC. The chain joins TRBV9 to TRBJ2-5; possible D gene TRBD1, 6 bases. Germline loops: CDR1 SGDLS, CDR2 YYNGEE. This CDR3 is 15 amino acids long. With 7 bases removed from V and 3 bases from J, the gap between germline ends came to 19 bases. Variable domain in full (rest from reference TRBV9 and TRBJ2-5): DSGVTQTPKHLITATGQRVTLRCSPRSGDLSVYWYQQSLDQGLQFLIQYYNGEERAKGNILERFSAQQFPDLHSELNLSSLELGDSALYFCASANKGVAEETQYFGPGTRLLVL.

This sequence joins TRBV28 and TRBJ1-3; weak D call: TRBD1 (6 bases). The CDR3 covers 16 residues. Germline V gene data show CDR1 as MDHEN and CDR2 as SYDVKM. V was cut by 2 bases and J by 1 base, with 12 bases left in between. This chain's CDR3 is CASSLLTGRSGNTIYF. CDR3 sequence (DNA): TGTGCCAGCAGTTTACTTACAGGGCGGTCTGGAAACACCATATATTTT.

This clone was recorded a few times. The V call is TRBV5-1, the J call TRBJ1-6, with 7 bases that match TRBD1. CDR1 SGHRS and CDR2 YFSETQ come from the germline V gene. J gave up 7 bases and V 2 bases, and 6 bases lay outside the gene matches. The CDR3 covers 15 residues. The CDR3: CASSFGTDRNSPLHF. DNA of the CDR3: TGCGCCAGCAGCTTTGGGACGGACAGGAATTCACCCCTCCACTTT.

The chain employs TRBV11-2 and TRBJ2-5, with a tentative D call TRBD2 (6 bases). The germline V gene encodes CDR1 SGHAT and CDR2 FQNNGV. Trimming took 7 bases from V and 0 from J, leaving 24 bases between them. This CDR3 is 18 amino acids long. The CDR3 region has the DNA TGTGCCAGCACCCAAGGCCGGGGGACTCCGTGGTACCAAGAGACCCAGTACTTC. Encoded protein: CASTQGRGTPWYQETQYF.

This clone was picked up one time. The chain uses TRBV6-6 and TRBJ2-5; no reliable D call. Trimming removed 2 bases at V and 4 bases at J, with 17 bases between. This CDR3 is built from 16 residues. The V gene's germline CDR1 is MNHNY and CDR2 SVGAGI (reference sequence). The CDR3 region is CASSYQDESTGETQYF. As DNA, the CDR3 is TGTGCCAGCAGTTACCAAGACGAGTCCACGGGAGAGACCCAGTACTTC.

This chain connects TRBV27 to TRBJ1-1; D is perhaps TRBD1 (5 bases). The CDR3 covers 14 residues. Looked up from germline, CDR1 is MNHEY and CDR2 is SMNVEV (reference sequence). Trimming cost V 3 bases and J 5 bases, with 13 bases left between them. The DNA for the CDR3 is TGTGCCAGCAGTTTTCACCTCCCAGGGACTGAAGCTTTCTTT. It translates to CASSFHLPGTEAFF.

V gene TRBV2 combines with J gene TRBJ1-2; 7 bases line up with TRBD1. The germline V gene encodes CDR1 SNHLY and CDR2 FYNNEI. V gave up 6 bases and J gave up 5 bases; unmatched junction bases: 9. This CDR3 contains 14 residues. The CDR3 DNA follows: TGTGCCAGCAGAGGGGCAGGGGGTTGGTATGGCTACACCTTC. It translates to CASRGAGGWYGYTF.

The genes are TRBV23-1 and TRBJ1-2, with a weak D call TRBD1 (6 bases). TRBV23-1 is filed as an ORF, its function uncertain. The CDR3 has 15 amino acids. V was shortened by 11 bases and J by 3 bases, with 22 bases between the two germline ends. CDR3 sequence: CAVAPGQGRDYGYTF. The CDR3 DNA sequence: TGCGCCGTGGCCCCAGGGCAGGGGAGAGACTATGGCTACACCTTC.

This CDR3 reads CASSDFGQANYGYTF. CDR3 DNA: TGCGCCAGCAGCGATTTTGGACAGGCCAACTATGGCTACACCTTC. The chain links TRBV4-3 to TRBJ1-2; the match to TRBD1 covers 7 bases. J gave up 2 bases and V 5 bases, and 8 bases lay outside the gene matches. From germline, CDR1 is LGHNA and CDR2 YSLEER. This CDR3 spans 15 amino acids.

The chain employs TRBV12-3 or TRBV12-4 and TRBJ2-7; D is unresolved. V gave up 3 bases and J gave up 2 bases, with 8 bases separating them. The CDR3 runs to 13 residues. The CDR3 nucleotides are TGTGCCAGCAGTTTGTCCCGTCCCTACGAGCAGTACTTC. Residues: CASSLSRPYEQYF.

The gene calls are TRBV7-8 and TRBJ2-2, with D maybe TRBD1 (6 bases). This CDR3 is 16 amino acids long. Germline V CDR1 and CDR2: SGHVS, FQNEAQ. The V and J ends lost 5 bases and 4 bases respectively, with 17 bases between them. CDR3 nucleotide sequence: TGTGCCAGCAGCCTAAATACAGGGCCGGGCACCGGGGAGCTGTTTTTT. It encodes CASSLNTGPGTGELFF.

This sequence joins TRBV6-5 and TRBJ2-2, with unresolved D. Germline V gene sequence: CDR1 MNHEY, CDR2 SVGAGI. V shed 0 bases and J shed 1 base, with 9 bases lying between them. The CDR3 runs 16 residues. CDR3 nucleotides: TGTGCCAGCAGTTACTCGATTCCGGGGAACACCGGGGAGCTGTTTTTT. Its protein product is CASSYSIPGNTGELFF.

The chain employs TRBV5-6 and TRBJ1-1; D is unclear. V shed 5 bases and J shed 4 bases, with 9 bases lying between them. The CDR3 runs 12 residues. Germline V CDR1 and CDR2: SGHDT, YYEEEE. DNA for the CDR3: TGTGCCAGCAGTCTTACGGGCACTGAAGCTTTCTTT. This gives the protein CASSLTGTEAFF.

J is TRBJ2-7 and V is TRBV5-4, with D perhaps TRBD1 (5 bases). Germline V gives CDR1 SGHNT, CDR2 YYREEE (reference sequence). CDR3 length equals 13 residues. Trimming pared 3 bases from V and 3 bases from J, leaving 10 bases between. CDR3 sequence: CASSYSGNYEQYF. In nucleotides, the CDR3 is TGTGCCAGCAGCTACTCAGGGAACTACGAGCAGTACTTC.

The chain uses TRBV7-9 and TRBJ1-3; D is ambiguous. V was cut by 10 bases and J by 0 bases, with 4 bases left in between. The V gene's germline CDR1 is SEHNR and CDR2 FQNEAQ (reference sequence). This CDR3 is built from 11 residues. CDR3 bases: TGTGCCACCTCCTCTGGAAACACCATATATTTT. Amino acids: CATSSGNTIYF.

The CDR3 spells CASSAGPSNTEAFF. The CDR3 bases are TGTGCCAGCAGCGCGGGACCCTCGAACACTGAAGCTTTCTTT. The chain has TRBV5-4 and TRBJ1-1; D is perhaps TRBD1 (5 bases). CDR3 size: 14 residues. The V gene's germline CDR1 is SGHNT and CDR2 YYREEE (reference sequence). The germline V and J ends were trimmed by 4 bases and 1 base, with 11 bases remaining between them.

The V call is TRBV7-8, the J call TRBJ1-1, with D possibly TRBD1 on 5 matching bases. Trimming shortened V by 3 bases and J by 7 bases, and 12 bases separated the two germline ends. The CDR3 runs 13 residues. Per germline, CDR1 SGHVS and CDR2 FQNEAQ. The CDR3 DNA follows: TGTGCCAGCAGCTTTATAGGGGCTGGTGAAGCTTTCTTT. It is translated as CASSFIGAGEAFF.

The gene calls are TRBV29-1 and TRBJ2-3; 8 bases map to TRBD2. V was pared by 7 bases and J by 3 bases, with 15 bases of the junction left unmatched. The CDR3 loop spans 16 amino acids. Germline CDR1 reads SQVTM; CDR2 reads ANQGSEA. CDR3 loop: CSASSYGGAETDTQYF. DNA of the CDR3: TGCAGCGCCTCGAGCTACGGGGGGGCCGAGACAGATACGCAGTATTTT.

The V call is TRBV12-5, the J call TRBJ2-7; D perhaps matches TRBD2 (5 bases). The CDR3 length is 15 residues. Germline V CDR1 and CDR2: LGHNT, FRNRAP. The V end lost 1 base, the J end lost 2 bases, and 12 bases lay between the germline ends. CDR3 loop: CASGLGGESPYEQYF. The CDR3 DNA reads TGTGCTAGTGGTTTGGGTGGGGAGTCACCCTACGAGCAGTACTTC. The variable domain in full, with the rest retrieved from reference TRBV12-5 and TRBJ2-7, is DARVTQTPRHKVTEMGQEVTMRCQPILGHNTVFWYRQTMMQGLELLAYFRNRAPLDDSGMPKDRFSAEMPDATLATLKIQPSEPRDSAVYFCASGLGGESPYEQYFGPGTRLTVT.

CDR3 nucleotides: TGTGCCAGCAGTTTAGGCACAGGGGACTATGGCTACACCTTC. It codes for CASSLGTGDYGYTF. The chain is built from TRBV28 and TRBJ1-2, with TRBD1 matching 7 bases. CDR3 length: 14 residues. Germline V gene sequence: CDR1 MDHEN, CDR2 SYDVKM. J lost 3 bases, V lost 2 bases, and 3 bases had no gene match.

The rearrangement uses TRBV7-2 and TRBJ1-2; the D gene is possibly TRBD1 (5 bases). The CDR3 has 13 amino acids. From germline, CDR1 is SGHTA and CDR2 FQGNSA. V shed 3 bases and J shed 4 bases, with 9 bases lying between them. In DNA form, the CDR3 reads TGTGCCAGCAGCTTTTTACAGGCCTATGGCTACACCTTC. It specifies CASSFLQAYGYTF.

This clone was counted a single time. The rearrangement links TRBV5-8 to TRBJ1-5; unclear D gene. Germline V gene sequence: CDR1 SGHTS, CDR2 YDEGEE. Trimming took off 2 bases at V and 0 bases at J, with 9 bases between the two ends. This CDR3 spans 15 amino acids. The CDR3 spells CASSFWEISNQPQHF. Here the CDR3 DNA reads TGTGCCAGCAGCTTCTGGGAGATTAGCAATCAGCCCCAGCATTTT.

The V and J genes are TRBV7-9 and TRBJ1-6; 7 nucleotides agree with TRBD1. The V gene end was trimmed by 4 bases and the J gene end by 5 bases; junction bases not matched to a gene: 11. The CDR3 spans 17 residues. Germline-derived CDR1 and CDR2 are SEHNR and FQNEAQ (reference sequence). CDR3 sequence: CASSSYSGTDNNSPLHF. CDR3 coding DNA: TGTGCCAGCAGCTCGTACTCCGGGACAGACAATAATTCACCCCTCCACTTT.

The chain couples TRBV5-1 to TRBJ2-1; TRBD1 matches at 8 bases. CDR1 is SGHRS, CDR2 YFSETQ, per germline. The CDR3 is 16 residues long. Losses at the gene ends were 1 base for V and 0 bases for J; bases not matched to a gene: 3. The CDR3 here is CASSLQGASSYNEQFF. CDR3 nucleotide sequence: TGCGCCAGCAGCTTGCAGGGGGCCAGCTCCTACAATGAGCAGTTCTTC.

Here the CDR3 DNA reads TGTGCCAGCAGGCCTCACCCGACAGACCCGAACACTGAAGCTTTCTTT. Protein sequence: CASRPHPTDPNTEAFF. V is TRBV28 and J is TRBJ1-1, with TRBD1 as a possible D gene (5 bases). The germline gives CDR1 MDHEN, CDR2 SYDVKM. The CDR3 sequence is 16 residues long. Trimming removed 6 bases from V and 1 base from J, with 18 bases in between.

This rearrangement joins TRBV20-1 to TRBJ2-7; the match to TRBD1 covers 7 bases. This CDR3 is built from 15 residues. Germline CDR1 DFQATT, CDR2 SNEGSKA (reference sequence). V shed 3 bases, J shed 5 bases, and the junction held 13 bases outside the gene matches. The CDR3 loop reads CSASVGRQGSHEQYF. CDR3 bases: TGCAGTGCTAGTGTGGGCAGACAGGGTTCCCACGAGCAGTACTTC.